This T cell receptor beta chain was recovered during a study of glioma-infiltrating T cells after dendritic cell vaccination. Looking at the study overall: Dendritic cell vaccination trial patients had either newly diagnosed or recurrent glioblastoma. Patients received autologous tumor lysate-pulsed dendritic cell vaccination between about 2003 and 2013.

Trimming stripped 4 bases from V and 0 bases from J, with 7 bases between. This CDR3 is built from 14 residues. Germline V gene lookup returns CDR1 SGHNT and CDR2 YYREEE (reference sequence). Time point given: after dendritic cell vaccination, including at tumor progression/relapse. Primers: 60 V beta forward and 13 J beta reverse. Produced via immunoSEQ multiplex PCR; TCRdb's table is partial and in-frame only. The data contain fewer than 90,000 clones, roughly 80% of them singletons. The receptor was isolated from a human donor with glioblastoma. Specimen: blood, collected after dendritic cell vaccination. The chain links TRBV5-4 to TRBJ1-4; possibly TRBD1 for D (5 bases). The CDR3 region is CASSRGSTNEKLFF. The CDR3 DNA sequence: TGTGCCAGCAGCCGGGGGTCAACTAATGAAAAACTGTTTTTT.